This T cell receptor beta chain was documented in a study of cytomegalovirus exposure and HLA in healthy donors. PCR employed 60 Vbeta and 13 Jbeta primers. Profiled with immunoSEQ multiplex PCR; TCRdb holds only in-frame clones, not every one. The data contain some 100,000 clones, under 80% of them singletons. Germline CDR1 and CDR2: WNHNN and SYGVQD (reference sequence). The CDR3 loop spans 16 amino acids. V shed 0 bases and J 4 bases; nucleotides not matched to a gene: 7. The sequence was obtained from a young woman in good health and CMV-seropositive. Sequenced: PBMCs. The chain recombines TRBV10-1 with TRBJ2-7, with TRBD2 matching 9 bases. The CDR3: CASSESGVSGRYEQYF. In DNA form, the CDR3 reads TGCGCCAGCAGTGAGTCTGGTGTTAGCGGGAGATACGAGCAGTACTTC.